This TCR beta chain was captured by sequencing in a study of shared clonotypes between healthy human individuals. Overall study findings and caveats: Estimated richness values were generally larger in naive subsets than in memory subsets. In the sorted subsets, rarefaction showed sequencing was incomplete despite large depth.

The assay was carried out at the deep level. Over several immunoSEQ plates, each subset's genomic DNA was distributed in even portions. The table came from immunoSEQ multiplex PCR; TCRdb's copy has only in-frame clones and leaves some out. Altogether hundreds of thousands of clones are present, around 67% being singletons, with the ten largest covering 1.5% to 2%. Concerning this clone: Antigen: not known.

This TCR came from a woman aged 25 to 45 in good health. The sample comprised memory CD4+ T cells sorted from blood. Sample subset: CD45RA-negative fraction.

The CDR3 reads CASRHDRGVSEKLFF. The DNA for the CDR3 is TGTGCCAGCAGACACGACAGGGGAGTAAGTGAAAAACTGTTTTTT. This chain connects TRBV28 to TRBJ1-4, with 8 bases identical to TRBD1. With 6 bases clipped from V and 7 bases from J, the junction kept 10 bases outside the gene matches. The CDR3 totals 15 residues. CDR1 MDHEN and CDR2 SYDVKM come from the germline V gene.